The subject of this entry is one TCR beta chain. Additional DNA sequences in this sample encode the identical CDR3. Looked up from germline, CDR1 is KGHDR and CDR2 is SFDVKD. The CDR3 is 13 amino acids. With 2 bases removed from V and 2 bases from J, the gap between germline ends came to 4 bases. The sample comes from a study of control samples from healthy donors and cancer patients. Profiling relied on immunoSEQ multiplex PCR, and the TCRdb table lists in-frame clones only, not all of them. The profile shows 150,000 or so clones, approximately 93% of them singletons. The genes are TRBV24-1 and TRBJ2-3; D not certain. The source is a woman aged 40 to 50 in good health. Sequencing was done on a sample of blood. CDR3 in amino acids: CATSDSATDTQYF. The CDR3 nucleotides are TGTGCCACCAGTGATTCGGCCACAGATACGCAGTATTTT.